Presented here are 4 T cell receptor beta chains from one specimen sequenced in a study of T cell changes during pregnancy in multiple sclerosis. This table comes from immunoSEQ multiplex PCR, and its TCRdb copy is limited to in-frame clones, with some not included. The sample has over 85,000 clones, 91% seen once. Source: peripheral blood, taken after pregnancy. Receptor source: a female donor in good health, enrolled as a control in a pregnancy study.

The J gene is TRBJ2-3, the V gene TRBV23-1, with a tentative D call TRBD1 (5 bases). TRBV23-1 is given ORF status, its function remaining uncertain. The V end lost 2 bases, the J end lost 5 bases, and 20 bases lay between the germline ends. The CDR3 covers 17 residues. The CDR3 is CASSQPKKSRDGDTQYF. For the CDR3, the DNA is TGCGCCAGCAGTCAACCTAAAAAATCCAGGGATGGAGATACGCAGTATTTT.

The chain is built from TRBV11-2 and TRBJ1-1, with D perhaps matching TRBD1 (5 bases). The CDR3 is 13 residues long. Germline-derived CDR1 and CDR2 are SGHAT and FQNNGV. The V and J ends lost 5 bases and 11 bases respectively, with 18 bases between them. CDR3 region: CASSPTVDSLAFF. For the CDR3, the DNA is TGTGCCAGCAGCCCGACCGTCGACAGTTTGGCTTTCTTT.

The V call is TRBV5-4, the J call TRBJ2-1, with 8 bases fitting TRBD2. Per the germline V gene, CDR1 is SGHNT and CDR2 is YYREEE (reference sequence). The trim removed 5 bases at V and 0 bases at J, leaving 4 bases unmatched. CDR3 length: 15 residues. CDR3 in DNA: TGTGCCAGCAGGTATAGCGGGGTCTCCTACAATGAGCAGTTCTTC. Protein: CASRYSGVSYNEQFF.

This chain joins TRBV5-1 and TRBJ1-6; TRBD1 aligns across 8 bases. This CDR3 comprises 14 residues. The trim removed 0 bases at V and 9 bases at J, leaving 2 bases unmatched. Germline assignment: CDR1 SGHRS and CDR2 YFSETQ. The CDR3 nucleotides are TGCGCCAGCAGCTTGGGGACAGGGACTTCACCCCTCCACTTT. Protein sequence: CASSLGTGTSPLHF. The whole variable domain, remainder taken from reference TRBV5-1 and TRBJ1-6, is KAGVTQTPRYLIKTRGQQVTLSCSPISGHRSVSWYQQTPGQGLQFLFEYFSETQRNKGNFPGRFSGRQFSNSRSEMNVSTLELGDSALYLCASSLGTGTSPLHFGNGTRLTVT.